The source of this TCR beta chain is a study of cytomegalovirus exposure and HLA in healthy donors. Study-wide findings and caveats: An analysis done earlier found most TCR beta V segments productive about 87% or about 30% of the time. Later on, a genetic analysis was performed. It linked a missense variant in DCLRE1C with V- and J-gene trimming of TCR beta.

This clone showed up just a few times. The antigen is unknown. The study ran its PCR with 60 Vbeta and 13 Jbeta primers. Using immunoSEQ multiplex PCR, the repertoire was profiled, and TCRdb retains in-frame clones only, with some absent. The sample holds 150,000 to 250,000 clones, roughly four fifths seen once. CDR1 SGHRS and CDR2 YFSETQ come from the germline V gene. This CDR3 has 13 amino acids. V trimming: 4 bases; J trimming: 9 bases; junction bases outside the gene matches: 8. The V call is TRBV5-1, the J call TRBJ2-7; 9 bases fit TRBD1. This receptor was taken from a man younger than 45 in good health and CMV-seronegative. The sequenced material came from PBMCs. The DNA of the CDR3 is TGCGCCAGCAGCGCGGGACAGGGCCCAGGGCAGTACTTC. Translation: CASSAGQGPGQYF. The full variable domain, completed using reference TRBV5-1 and TRBJ2-7, is KAGVTQTPRYLIKTRGQQVTLSCSPISGHRSVSWYQQTPGQGLQFLFEYFSETQRNKGNFPGRFSGRQFSNSRSEMNVSTLELGDSALYLCASSAGQGPGQYFGPGTRLTVT.